This T cell receptor (beta chain) was captured by sequencing in a study of blood T cell repertoires in COVID-19. Study details: The study drew acute and convalescent COVID-19 samples from the United States, Italy and Spain. T cells, B-cell-depleted T cells, or PBMCs provided the cDNA or gDNA that served as material.

Residents of 24 US areas, aged about 18 to 95 years, made up the participants. Sequenced by immunoSEQ multiplex PCR; TCRdb stores in-frame clones only, minus some. The sample contains roughly 290,000 clones, almost 90% of which appear only once. Germline trimming cut 6 bases from V and 1 base from J; bases unmatched to any gene: 5. Germline V gene sequence: CDR1 LGHDT, CDR2 YNNKEL (reference sequence). The CDR3 consists of 14 residues. The clonotype originates from a woman between 18 and 29 years old with acute COVID-19. Sequenced: PBMCs or T cells enriched from blood (not recorded which). The V gene is TRBV3-1 (or the pseudogene TRBV3-2), the J gene TRBJ1-1, with 7 bases that match TRBD1. CDR3 nucleotides: TGTGCCAGCAGTAGACAGGGCAGGAACACTGAAGCTTTCTTT. Translating gives CASSRQGRNTEAFF.